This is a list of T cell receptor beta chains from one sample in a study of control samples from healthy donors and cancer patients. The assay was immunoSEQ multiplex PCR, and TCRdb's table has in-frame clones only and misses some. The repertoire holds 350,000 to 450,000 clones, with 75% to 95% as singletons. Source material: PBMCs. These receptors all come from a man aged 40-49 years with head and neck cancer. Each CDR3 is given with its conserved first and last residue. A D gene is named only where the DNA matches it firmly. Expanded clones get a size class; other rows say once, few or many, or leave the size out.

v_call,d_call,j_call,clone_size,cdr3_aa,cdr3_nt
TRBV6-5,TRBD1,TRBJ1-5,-,CASSSSQGQGNQPQHF,TGTGCCAGCAGTTCCTCCCAGGGACAGGGGAATCAGCCCCAGCATTTT
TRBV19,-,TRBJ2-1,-,CASSIALLIPREGQFF,TGTGCCAGTAGTATAGCCCTACTGATCCCCCGTGAAGGGCAGTTCTTC
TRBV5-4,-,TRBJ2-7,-,CASSTRDSTYEQYF,TGTGCCAGCAGCACCCGGGATTCAACCTACGAGCAGTACTTC
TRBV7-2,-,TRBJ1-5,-,CASSLGSWGQQPQHF,TGTGCCAGCAGCTTAGGGTCGTGGGGCCAACAGCCCCAGCATTTT
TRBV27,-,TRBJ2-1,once,CASSWEASYNEQFF,TGTGCCAGTTCATGGGAGGCCTCCTACAATGAGCAGTTCTTC
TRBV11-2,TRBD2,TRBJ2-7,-,CASSPVRAGGPYEQYF,TGTGCCAGCAGCCCCGTCCGAGCGGGAGGGCCCTACGAGCAGTACTTC
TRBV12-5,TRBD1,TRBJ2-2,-,CASGLGIGTATGELFF,TGTGCTAGTGGTTTGGGGATTGGGACAGCCACCGGGGAGCTGTTTTTT
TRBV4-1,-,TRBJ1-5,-,CASSQKRGSEGSQPQHF,TGCGCCAGCAGCCAGAAGAGGGGGTCCGAGGGGAGCCAGCCCCAGCATTTT
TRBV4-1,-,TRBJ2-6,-,CASSRTGTDYSGANVLTF,TGCGCCAGCAGCCGAACCGGGACGGACTACTCTGGGGCCAACGTCCTGACTTTC
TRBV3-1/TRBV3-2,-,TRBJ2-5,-,CASSPEGRETQYF,TGTGCCAGCAGCCCAGAGGGGCGAGAGACCCAGTACTTC
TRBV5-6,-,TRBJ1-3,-,CASSLGIKLGNTIYF,TGTGCCAGCAGCTTGGGAATCAAACTCGGAAACACCATATATTTT
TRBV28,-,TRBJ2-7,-,CASSLSGGQLYEQYF,TGTGCCAGCAGTTTATCTGGGGGCCAACTCTACGAGCAGTACTTC
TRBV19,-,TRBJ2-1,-,CASSKSLALIGRGQFF,TGTGCCAGTAGTAAATCGCTAGCGTTAATCGGCCGGGGGCAGTTCTTC
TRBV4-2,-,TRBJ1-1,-,CASSQGGYGEGSTEAFF,TGTGCCAGCAGCCAAGGAGGGTACGGAGAAGGGAGCACTGAAGCTTTCTTT
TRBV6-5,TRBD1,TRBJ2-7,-,CASSRDRAYEQYF,TGTGCCAGCAGTAGGGACAGAGCCTACGAGCAGTACTTC
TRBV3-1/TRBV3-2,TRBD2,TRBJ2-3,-,CASSQGPGGAGESTDTQYF,TGTGCCAGCAGCCAAGGCCCAGGCGGGGCGGGGGAGAGCACAGATACGCAGTATTTT
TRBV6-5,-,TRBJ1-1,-,CASPDPIDGAFF,TGTGCCAGCCCGGACCCGATTGATGGAGCTTTCTTT
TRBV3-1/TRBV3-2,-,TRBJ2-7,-,CASSQLTDQYF,TGTGCCAGCAGCCAATTGACAGACCAGTACTTC
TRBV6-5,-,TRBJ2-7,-,CASRGTGGDEQYF,TGTGCCAGCAGAGGGACGGGGGGCGACGAGCAGTACTTC
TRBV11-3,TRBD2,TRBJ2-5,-,CASSRRTSGDQETQYF,TGTGCCAGCAGCCGTAGGACTAGCGGGGATCAAGAGACCCAGTACTTC
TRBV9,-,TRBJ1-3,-,CASSPQRSGNTIYF,TGTGCCAGCAGCCCCCAGCGTAGTGGAAACACCATATATTTT
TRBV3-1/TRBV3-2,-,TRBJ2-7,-,CASSQFGYEQYF,TGTGCCAGCAGCCAGTTTGGATACGAGCAGTACTTC
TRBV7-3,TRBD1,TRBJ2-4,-,CASSLTGASWSLSKNIQYF,TGTGCCAGCAGCCTTACAGGGGCATCCTGGTCCCTATCCAAAAACATTCAGTACTTC
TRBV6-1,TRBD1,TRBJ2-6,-,CASSGDRGSAGANVLTF,TGTGCCAGCAGTGGCGACAGGGGATCGGCTGGGGCCAACGTCCTGACTTTC
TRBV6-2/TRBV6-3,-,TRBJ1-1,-,CASSLQSLRTEAFF,TGTGCCAGCAGTTTACAGAGCCTTCGGACTGAAGCTTTCTTT
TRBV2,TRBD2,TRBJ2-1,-,CASSLLAGLYNEQFF,TGTGCCAGCAGCTTACTAGCGGGCCTATACAATGAGCAGTTCTTC
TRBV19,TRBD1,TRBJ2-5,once,CASARDRGETQYF,TGTGCCAGCGCCAGGGACAGGGGAGAGACCCAGTACTTC
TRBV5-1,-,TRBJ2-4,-,CASSLGGSHIQYF,TGCGCCAGCAGCTTGGGGGGCAGTCACATTCAGTACTTC